This T cell receptor (beta chain) emerged from a study of blood T cell repertoires in COVID-19. Overall study: Donors in the United States, Italy and Spain gave samples during acute or convalescent COVID-19. Sources were T cells, B-cell-depleted T cells, or PBMCs; the material itself was cDNA or gDNA.

Trimming took off 5 bases at V and 7 bases at J, with 15 bases between the two ends. The germline V gene has CDR1 LGHDT and CDR2 YNNKEL (reference sequence). CDR3 length: 13 amino acids. Original processing notes: Researchers report that nucleated cell counts were estimated from reference gene primer amplification. Repertoires were generated with immunoSEQ multiplex PCR, while TCRdb's copy carries only in-frame clones and drops some. That table is the source of V, J and clone size, and D and trimming were worked out from the DNA. The sample comprises around 180,000 clones, approximately 85% of which are singletons, and around 9.8% rests with the top ten.

The V call is TRBV3-1 (or the pseudogene TRBV3-2), the J call TRBJ2-7; tentative D call: TRBD2 (5 bases). The TCR comes from a woman aged 80 or older with acute or convalescent COVID-19. Input material: peripheral blood. CDR3 in DNA: TGTGCCAGCAGCTGGACTGGTGCGAGGGAGCAGTACTTC. Translating it yields CASSWTGAREQYF.